This T cell receptor beta chain comes out of a study of post-analysis software for immune sequencing data. Study summary: Recorded subtypes: relapsing-remitting, secondary progressive, progressive-relapsing; some patients unannotated. Points from the study as a whole: In patients, TRBV5-6, TRBV5-1 and TRBV20-1 belonged to five TRBV segments found more frequently than in controls.

The V end was cut by 2 bases, the J end by 2 bases, with 9 bases between. Germline values: CDR1 SGHKS, CDR2 YYEKEE (reference sequence). CDR3 length equals 14 residues. Prepared TCR beta cDNA libraries contained unique molecular identifiers. From the PCR reads, TCRdb called clonotypes with MiXCR, one entry per CDR3 protein. The sample records 600,000 to 750,000 distinct CDR3 sequences, roughly three fifths being singletons. This clonotype came up a few times. What it binds is not known. The sample taken for sequencing was blood. The receptor was isolated from a girl aged 2 to 10 with multiple sclerosis. The gene calls are TRBV5-5 and TRBJ2-3; D is uncertain. The CDR3 loop reads CASSLLPDTDTQYF. The CDR3, as DNA: TGTGCCAGCAGCTTATTGCCAGACACAGATACGCAGTATTTT.